Described below is a single TCR beta chain sequence and its context. CDR3 length equals 12 residues. V dropped 6 bases and J dropped 9 bases, with 12 bases sitting between them. Germline-derived CDR1 and CDR2 are MNHEY and SVGAGI. This entry belongs to a study of low-dose radiotherapy and immunotherapy resistance in tumors. Turning to the study itself: Ipilimumab 1 mg/kg every six weeks, together with nivolumab 240 mg every two weeks, was given intravenously to patients.

TRAV- and TRBV-specific primers primed first-strand cDNA, covering alpha and beta chains. TCRs were amplified for approximately 21 PCR cycles with a constant-region primer and V-primer adapter. TCRdb processed the reads anew with MiXCR; each CDR3 protein has one entry. Of some 13,000 distinct CDR3 sequences listed, 60% are singletons. The donors' treatment consisted of nivolumab, ipilimumab, aspirin, low-dose cyclophosphamide and low-dose radiotherapy. This receptor was obtained from a human donor with advanced metastatic prostate, ovarian, gallbladder or colorectal cancer (not recorded which). This table probably holds off-target reads from a library built for another chain. This chain connects TRBV6-5 to TRBJ2-1; D is uncertain. CDR3 coding DNA: TGTGCCAGCAGAGGTCCGAACGGTGAGCAGTTCTTC. Its protein product is CASRGPNGEQFF.